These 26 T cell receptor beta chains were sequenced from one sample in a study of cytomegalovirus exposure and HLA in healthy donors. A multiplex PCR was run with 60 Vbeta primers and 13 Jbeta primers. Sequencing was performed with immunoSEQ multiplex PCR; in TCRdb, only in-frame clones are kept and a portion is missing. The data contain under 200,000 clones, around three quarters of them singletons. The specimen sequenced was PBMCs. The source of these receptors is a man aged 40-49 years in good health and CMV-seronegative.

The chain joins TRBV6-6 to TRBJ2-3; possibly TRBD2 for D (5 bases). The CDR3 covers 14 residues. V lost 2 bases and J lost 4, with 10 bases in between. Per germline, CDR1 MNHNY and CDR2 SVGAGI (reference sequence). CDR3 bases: TGTGCCAGCAGTTACGGTCGGGGTTCAGATACGCAGTATTTT. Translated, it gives CASSYGRGSDTQYF.

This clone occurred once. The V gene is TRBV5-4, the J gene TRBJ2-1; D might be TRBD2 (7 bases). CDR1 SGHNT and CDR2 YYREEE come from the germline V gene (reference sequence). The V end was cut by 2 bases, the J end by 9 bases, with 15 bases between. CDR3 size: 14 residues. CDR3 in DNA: TGTGCCAGCAGCTTCGAGGGGGGGAGCAGTGAGCAGTTCTTC. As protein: CASSFEGGSSEQFF.

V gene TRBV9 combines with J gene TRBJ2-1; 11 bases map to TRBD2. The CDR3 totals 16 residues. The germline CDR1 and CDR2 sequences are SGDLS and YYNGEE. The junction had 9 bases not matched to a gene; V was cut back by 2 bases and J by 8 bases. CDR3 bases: TGTGCCAGCAGCGTCCACCTACTAGCGGGGGCGGATGAGCAGTTCTTC. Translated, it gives CASSVHLLAGADEQFF.

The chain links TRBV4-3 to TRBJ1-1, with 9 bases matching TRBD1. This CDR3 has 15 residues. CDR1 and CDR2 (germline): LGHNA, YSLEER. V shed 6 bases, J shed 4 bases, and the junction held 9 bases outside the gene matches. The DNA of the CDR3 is TGCGCCAGCAGACCCGCGCGGACAGGGGTCACTGAAGCTTTCTTT. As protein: CASRPARTGVTEAFF.

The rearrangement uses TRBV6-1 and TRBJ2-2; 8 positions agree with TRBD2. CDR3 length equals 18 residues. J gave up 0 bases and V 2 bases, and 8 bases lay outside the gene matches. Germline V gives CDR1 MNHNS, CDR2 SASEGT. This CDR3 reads CASSERSRGGSNTGELFF. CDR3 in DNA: TGTGCCAGCAGTGAAAGAAGCCGGGGGGGATCGAACACCGGGGAGCTGTTTTTT.

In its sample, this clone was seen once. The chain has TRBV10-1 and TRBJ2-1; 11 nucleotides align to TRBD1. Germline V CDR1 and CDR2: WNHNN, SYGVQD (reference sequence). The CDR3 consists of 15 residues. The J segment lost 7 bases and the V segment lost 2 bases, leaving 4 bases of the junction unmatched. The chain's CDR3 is CASSEPGQGANEQFF. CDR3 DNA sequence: TGCGCCAGCAGTGAGCCCGGACAGGGGGCAAATGAGCAGTTCTTC.

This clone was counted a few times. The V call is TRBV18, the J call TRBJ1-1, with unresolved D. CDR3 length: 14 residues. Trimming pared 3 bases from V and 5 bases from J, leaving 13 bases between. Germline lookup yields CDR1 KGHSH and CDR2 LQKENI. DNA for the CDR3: TGTGCCAGCTCACCGGACGGGAGATCGACTGAAGCTTTCTTT. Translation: CASSPDGRSTEAFF.

CDR3 sequence reads: CAGGFTGSGNTIYF. The CDR3 DNA reads as TGTGCCGGGGGATTTACAGGGAGTGGAAACACCATATATTTT. This chain uses TRBV30 with TRBJ1-3; possibly TRBD1 for D (6 bases). V lost 8 bases and J lost 3, with 17 bases in between. The CDR3 length is 14 residues. The germline V gene has CDR1 GTSNPN and CDR2 SVGIG (reference sequence).

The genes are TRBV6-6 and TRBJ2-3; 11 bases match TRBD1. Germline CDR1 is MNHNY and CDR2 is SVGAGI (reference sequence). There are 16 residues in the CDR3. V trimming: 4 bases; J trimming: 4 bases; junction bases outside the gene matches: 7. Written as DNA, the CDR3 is TGTGCCAGCAGTTTCTCCAGGGGACAGGGGGCAGATACGCAGTATTTT. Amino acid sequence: CASSFSRGQGADTQYF.

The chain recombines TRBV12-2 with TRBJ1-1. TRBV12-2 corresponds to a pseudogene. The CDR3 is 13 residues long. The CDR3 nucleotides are TGTGCAAGTCGCCCAGACGGGGGCACTGAAGCTTTCTTT. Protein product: CASRPDGGTEAFF.

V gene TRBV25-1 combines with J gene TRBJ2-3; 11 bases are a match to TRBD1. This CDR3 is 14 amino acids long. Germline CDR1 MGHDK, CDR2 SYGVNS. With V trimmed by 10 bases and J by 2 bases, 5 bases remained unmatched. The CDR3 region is CATRDRGSTDTQYF. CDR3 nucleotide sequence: TGTGCCACCCGGGACAGGGGGTCCACAGATACGCAGTATTTT.

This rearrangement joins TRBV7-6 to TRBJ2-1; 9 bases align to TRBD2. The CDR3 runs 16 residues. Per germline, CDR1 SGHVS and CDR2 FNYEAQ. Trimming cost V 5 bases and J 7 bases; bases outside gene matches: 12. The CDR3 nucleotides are TGTGCCAGCAGCCGCTGGGGAGCGGGGGGCTTAAATGAGCAGTTCTTC. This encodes CASSRWGAGGLNEQFF.

The CDR3 protein is CASSLQGSSYNEQFF. Written as DNA, the CDR3 is TGTGCCAGCAGCTTACAGGGAAGCTCCTACAATGAGCAGTTCTTC. The chain is built from TRBV7-2 and TRBJ2-1; TRBD1 is a possible D gene (5 bases). This CDR3 contains 15 residues. Germline V lookup: CDR1 SGHTA, CDR2 FQGNSA. V lost 2 bases and J lost 0, with 8 bases in between. Looking up the rest from reference TRBV7-2 and TRBJ2-1 gives the full variable domain: GAGVSQSPSNKVTEKGKDVELRCDPISGHTALYWYRQSLGQGLEFLIYFQGNSAPDKSGLPSDRFSAERTGGSVSTLTIQRTQQEDSAVYLCASSLQGSSYNEQFFGPGTRLTVL.

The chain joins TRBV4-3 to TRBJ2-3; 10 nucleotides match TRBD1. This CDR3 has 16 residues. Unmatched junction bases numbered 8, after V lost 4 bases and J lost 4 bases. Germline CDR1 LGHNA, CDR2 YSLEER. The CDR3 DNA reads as TGCGCCAGCAGCCCGACAGGGGGCTCAGGCCCAGATACGCAGTATTTT. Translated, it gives CASSPTGGSGPDTQYF.

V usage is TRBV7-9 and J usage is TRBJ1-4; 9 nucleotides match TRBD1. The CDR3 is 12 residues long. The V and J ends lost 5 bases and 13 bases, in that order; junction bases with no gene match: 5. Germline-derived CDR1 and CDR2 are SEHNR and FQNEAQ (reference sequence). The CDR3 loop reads CASSIGTGRLFF. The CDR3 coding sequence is TGTGCCAGCAGCATCGGGACAGGGAGACTGTTTTTT.

The CDR3 region is CASSPRTSGGGDTQYF. DNA of the CDR3: TGTGCCAGTAGTCCGAGGACTAGCGGGGGGGGAGATACGCAGTATTTT. This chain connects TRBV19 to TRBJ2-3, with TRBD2 matching 15 bases. The ends lost 5 bases at V and 5 bases at J; junction bases unmatched: 5. CDR3 length: 16 residues. The germline gives CDR1 LNHDA, CDR2 SQIVND (reference sequence).

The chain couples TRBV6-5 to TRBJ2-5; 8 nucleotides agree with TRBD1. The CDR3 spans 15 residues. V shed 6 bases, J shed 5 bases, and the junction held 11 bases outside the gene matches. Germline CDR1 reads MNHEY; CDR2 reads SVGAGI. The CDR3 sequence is CASREIRGRMETQYF. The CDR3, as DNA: TGTGCCAGCAGAGAAATCAGGGGGCGCATGGAGACCCAGTACTTC.

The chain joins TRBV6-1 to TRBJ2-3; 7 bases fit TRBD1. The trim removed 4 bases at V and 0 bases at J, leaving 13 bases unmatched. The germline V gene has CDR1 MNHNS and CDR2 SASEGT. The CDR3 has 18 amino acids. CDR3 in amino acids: CASSGGNMGQTSTDTQYF. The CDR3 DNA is TGTGCCAGCAGTGGAGGGAACATGGGACAGACTAGCACAGATACGCAGTATTTT.

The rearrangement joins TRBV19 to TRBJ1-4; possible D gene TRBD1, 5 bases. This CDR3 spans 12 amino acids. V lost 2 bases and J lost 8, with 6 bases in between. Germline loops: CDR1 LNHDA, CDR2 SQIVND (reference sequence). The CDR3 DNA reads TGTGCCAGTAGTATACAGGGCGAAAAACTGTTTTTT. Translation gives CASSIQGEKLFF.

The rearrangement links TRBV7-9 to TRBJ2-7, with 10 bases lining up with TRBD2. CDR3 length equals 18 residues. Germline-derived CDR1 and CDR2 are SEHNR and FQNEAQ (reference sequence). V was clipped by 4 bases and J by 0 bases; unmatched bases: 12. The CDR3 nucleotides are TGTGCCAGCAGCTCACGTGGTAGCGGGAGGCCCAGCTCCTACGAGCAGTACTTC. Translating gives CASSSRGSGRPSSYEQYF.

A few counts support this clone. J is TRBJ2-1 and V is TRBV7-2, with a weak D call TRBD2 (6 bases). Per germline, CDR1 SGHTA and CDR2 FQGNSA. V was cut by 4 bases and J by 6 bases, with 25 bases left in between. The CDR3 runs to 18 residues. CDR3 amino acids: CASSSRRDFSVRRNEQFF. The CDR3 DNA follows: TGTGCCAGCAGCTCCCGCCGGGACTTTAGCGTGAGGCGCAATGAGCAGTTCTTC. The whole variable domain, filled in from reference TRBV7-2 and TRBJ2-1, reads GAGVSQSPSNKVTEKGKDVELRCDPISGHTALYWYRQSLGQGLEFLIYFQGNSAPDKSGLPSDRFSAERTGGSVSTLTIQRTQQEDSAVYLCASSSRRDFSVRRNEQFFGPGTRLTVL.

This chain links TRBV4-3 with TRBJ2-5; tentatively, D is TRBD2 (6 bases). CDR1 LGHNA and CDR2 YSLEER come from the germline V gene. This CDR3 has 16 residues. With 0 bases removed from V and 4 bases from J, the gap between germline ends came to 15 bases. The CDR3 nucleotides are TGCGCCAGCAGCCAAGATGGAGGGCTCGTGGGAGAGACCCAGTACTTC. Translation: CASSQDGGLVGETQYF.

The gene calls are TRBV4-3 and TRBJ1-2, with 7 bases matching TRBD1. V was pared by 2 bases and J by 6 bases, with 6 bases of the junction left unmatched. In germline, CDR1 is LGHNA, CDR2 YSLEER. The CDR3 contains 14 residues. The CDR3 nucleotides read TGCGCCAGCAGCCAAAGGGGGCGAGGGGATGGCTACACCTTC. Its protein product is CASSQRGRGDGYTF.

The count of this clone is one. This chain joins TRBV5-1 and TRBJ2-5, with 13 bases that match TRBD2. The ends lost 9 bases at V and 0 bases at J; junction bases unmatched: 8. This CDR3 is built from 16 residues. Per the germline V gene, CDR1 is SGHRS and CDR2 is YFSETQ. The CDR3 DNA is TGCGCCACTCACGAAGGGACTAGCGGGAACCAAGAGACCCAGTACTTC. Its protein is CATHEGTSGNQETQYF.

CDR3 sequence (DNA): TGTGCCAGCAGTTCGCACAGTCCCACGACTGAAGCTTTCTTT. It specifies CASSSHSPTTEAFF. The chain combines TRBV6-1 with TRBJ1-1; D is unresolved. The CDR3 runs to 14 residues. The germline V and J ends were trimmed by 5 bases and 5 bases, with 15 bases remaining between them. Germline assignment: CDR1 MNHNS and CDR2 SASEGT.

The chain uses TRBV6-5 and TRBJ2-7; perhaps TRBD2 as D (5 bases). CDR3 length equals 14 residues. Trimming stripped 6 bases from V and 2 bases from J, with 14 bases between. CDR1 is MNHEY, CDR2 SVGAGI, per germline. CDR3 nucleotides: TGTGCCAGCAGCCCGTCGAGGGCGACCTACGAGCAGTACTTC. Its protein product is CASSPSRATYEQYF.